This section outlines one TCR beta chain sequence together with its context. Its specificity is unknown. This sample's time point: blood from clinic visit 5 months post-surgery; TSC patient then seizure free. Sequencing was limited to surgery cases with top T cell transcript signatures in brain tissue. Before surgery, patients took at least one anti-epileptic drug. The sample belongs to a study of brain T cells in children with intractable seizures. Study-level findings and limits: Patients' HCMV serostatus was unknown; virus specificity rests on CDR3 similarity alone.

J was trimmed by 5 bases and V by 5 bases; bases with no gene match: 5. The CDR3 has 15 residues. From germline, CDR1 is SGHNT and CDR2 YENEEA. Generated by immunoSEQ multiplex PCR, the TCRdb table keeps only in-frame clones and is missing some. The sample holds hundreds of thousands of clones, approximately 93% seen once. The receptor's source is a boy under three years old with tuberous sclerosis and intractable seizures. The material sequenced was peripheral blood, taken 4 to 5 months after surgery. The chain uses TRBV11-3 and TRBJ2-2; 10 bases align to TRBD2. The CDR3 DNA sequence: TGTGCCAGCAGCATTAGCGGGAGGAATACCGGGGAGCTGTTTTTT. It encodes CASSISGRNTGELFF.